This T cell receptor (beta chain) was identified in a study of shared clonotypes between healthy human individuals. Study-wide points: Estimated clonotype richness was generally higher in naive than memory subsets.

Remarks on this clone: Its matching antigen is unknown.

CD45RO-negative, CCR7-positively selected cells formed the naive CD8 fraction, excluding terminally differentiated effector memory CD45RA+ cells. V lost 0 bases and J lost 3; bases outside the gene matches: 6. The germline gives CDR1 PRHDT, CDR2 FYEKMQ (reference sequence). The CDR3 has 16 residues. TCRdb keeps only in-frame clones here, not all; method: immunoSEQ multiplex PCR. The sample carries roughly 590,000 clones, about 95% recorded once. The sequence was collected from a woman between 25 and 40 years old in good health. The J gene is TRBJ2-7, the V gene TRBV13; 9 positions agree with TRBD2. The sample was naive CD8+ T cells sorted from blood. This chain's CDR3 is CASSLGGLARYYEQYF. The CDR3 DNA is TGTGCCAGCAGCTTAGGAGGACTAGCGAGATACTACGAGCAGTACTTC.